The 6 T cell receptor beta chains given below trace back to one sample, sequenced in a study of graft-versus-host responses after intestinal transplantation. The repertoire was sequenced with immunoSEQ multiplex PCR; TCRdb's copy has only in-frame clones and lacks some. The sample lists 95,000 to 100,000 clones; about 84% were seen once. Sequences were derived from PBMCs, sampled 255 days after intestinal transplant. The receptors were sampled from a human patient who received an intestinal transplant, so some T cells may come from the graft donor.

The chain has TRBV18 and TRBJ1-1, with D unclear. Per germline, CDR1 KGHSH and CDR2 LQKENI. The CDR3 sequence is 13 residues long. V was trimmed by 3 bases and J by 0 bases, leaving 5 bases between them. The CDR3 loop reads CASSPKMNTEAFF. In DNA form, the CDR3 reads TGTGCCAGCTCACCGAAAATGAACACTGAAGCTTTCTTT.

The chain couples TRBV19 to TRBJ2-5, with D unclear. The germline CDR1 and CDR2 sequences are LNHDA and SQIVND (reference sequence). V was clipped by 6 bases and J by 1 base, with 12 bases between them. The CDR3 is 14 residues long. The CDR3 is CASSIGISQETQYF. CDR3 DNA: TGTGCCAGTAGCATCGGAATCAGCCAAGAGACCCAGTACTTC.

The chain couples TRBV5-1 to TRBJ2-5; D gene ambiguous. The V end was cut by 4 bases, the J end by 3 bases, with 10 bases between. This CDR3 is 13 amino acids long. The germline V gene has CDR1 SGHRS and CDR2 YFSETQ. CDR3 in DNA: TGCGCCAGCAGCCGCGTACGGGAAGAGACCCAGTACTTC. Its translation: CASSRVREETQYF.

The chain joins TRBV4-1 to TRBJ1-1; no firm D call. The ends were cut back, 4 bases at V and 3 bases at J, with 15 bases in the middle. Germline V CDR1 and CDR2: MGHRA, YSYEKL. The CDR3 is 15 amino acids. The CDR3 is CASSRSAGEDTEAFF. The DNA of the CDR3 is TGCGCCAGCAGCCGATCGGCGGGCGAAGACACTGAAGCTTTCTTT.

The chain links TRBV19 to TRBJ1-2; 7 bases are shared with TRBD1. Germline lookup yields CDR1 LNHDA and CDR2 SQIVND (reference sequence). The CDR3 totals 15 residues. With V trimmed by 5 bases and J by 0 bases, 6 bases remained unmatched. CDR3 amino acids: CASSAHRGTNYGYTF. Written as DNA, the CDR3 is TGTGCCAGTAGTGCTCACAGGGGAACTAACTATGGCTACACCTTC.

The chain links TRBV5-6 to TRBJ2-3; unclear D gene. This CDR3 has 14 residues. Trimming pared 2 bases from V and 4 bases from J, leaving 11 bases between. Germline values: CDR1 SGHDT, CDR2 YYEEEE. The CDR3 protein is CASSFSGYADTQYF. The CDR3 DNA reads TGTGCCAGCAGCTTCTCCGGGTACGCAGATACGCAGTATTTT.